The 2 T cell receptor beta chains reported below all come from one sample, sequenced in a study of blood T cell repertoires in COVID-19. Profiling relied on immunoSEQ multiplex PCR, and the TCRdb table lists in-frame clones only, not all of them. Here the sample spans around 160,000 clones, around 90% being singletons. The sample consisted of peripheral blood. The receptors were gathered from a man aged 18 to 29 with acute or convalescent COVID-19.

CDR3 in DNA: TGTGCCAGCAGCGTGTCACCCGGGACAGGGAAGTACATTCAGTACTTC. It translates to CASSVSPGTGKYIQYF. The gene calls are TRBV9 and TRBJ2-4; TRBD1 matches at 9 bases. Germline CDR1 SGDLS, CDR2 YYNGEE. Unmatched junction bases numbered 11, after V lost 2 bases and J lost 8 bases. CDR3 length: 16 residues.

The gene calls are TRBV5-1 and TRBJ1-4; 11 positions agree with TRBD1. The CDR3 length is 19 residues. Germline CDR1 and CDR2: SGHRS and YFSETQ. V was pared by 0 bases and J by 1 base, with 8 bases of the junction left unmatched. The DNA of the CDR3 is TGCGCCAGCAGCTTGGCAGGACAGGGGGCGAGAGGAACTAATGAAAAACTGTTTTTT. It is translated as CASSLAGQGARGTNEKLFF.